A selection of T cell receptor beta chains follows, all from one sample in a study of OX40 agonist ivuxolimab in advanced cancers. Method: immunoSEQ multiplex PCR; TCRdb's copy keeps in-frame clones and lacks some. The repertoire holds approximately 96,000 clones, with about nine tenths as singletons. This specimen was CD4+ or CD8+ T cells sorted from blood, taken in a trial of the OX40 agonist ivuxolimab. The receptors shown here come from an adult with an advanced solid tumor such as melanoma, head and neck, liver or kidney cancer. The conserved cysteine and the conserved F or W are not part of the CDR3 here. The order of the fields is J gene, V gene, D gene, CDR3 protein. D genes are given only for firm matches.

J gene: TRBJ1-2
V gene: TRBV28
D gene: .
CDR3 protein: ASSSHDAKT

J gene: TRBJ2-4
V gene: TRBV7-2
D gene: TRBD2
CDR3 protein: ASSLEAGGVKNIQY

J gene: TRBJ2-2
V gene: TRBV9
D gene: TRBD2
CDR3 protein: ASSSLGLAVNTGELF

J gene: TRBJ2-3
V gene: TRBV6-1
D gene: .
CDR3 protein: ASSPVTLTDTQY

J gene: TRBJ2-5
V gene: TRBV7-6
D gene: .
CDR3 protein: ASSSWGVETQY

J gene: TRBJ1-3
V gene: TRBV5-6
D gene: .
CDR3 protein: ASSLDRLSGNTIY

J gene: TRBJ2-3
V gene: TRBV7-8
D gene: TRBD2
CDR3 protein: ASSLKERGLSTDTQY

J gene: TRBJ1-2
V gene: TRBV30
D gene: TRBD1
CDR3 protein: AWRATGWYGYT

J gene: TRBJ1-1
V gene: TRBV6-5
D gene: .
CDR3 protein: ASSPIAVFEAF

J gene: TRBJ2-1
V gene: TRBV5-1
D gene: TRBD2
CDR3 protein: ASSLELAGQGNEQF

J gene: TRBJ2-1
V gene: TRBV19
D gene: .
CDR3 protein: ASSPPPAHSYNEQF

J gene: TRBJ2-7
V gene: TRBV7-2
D gene: TRBD1
CDR3 protein: ASSFPGQGSYEQY

J gene: TRBJ2-4
V gene: TRBV10-3
D gene: TRBD2
CDR3 protein: AISDPLANLAKNIQY

J gene: TRBJ2-7
V gene: TRBV7-6
D gene: TRBD2
CDR3 protein: ASSSRTSGNYEQY

J gene: TRBJ1-4
V gene: TRBV28
D gene: TRBD1
CDR3 protein: ASSFRGTGEQEKLF

J gene: TRBJ2-7
V gene: TRBV5-4
D gene: .
CDR3 protein: ASSLGGGVRSYEQY

J gene: TRBJ2-1
V gene: TRBV7-7
D gene: TRBD2
CDR3 protein: ASSLGLRAGVEDEQF

J gene: TRBJ2-3
V gene: TRBV28
D gene: .
CDR3 protein: ASSSVRPTTNTQY

J gene: TRBJ2-7
V gene: TRBV6-1
D gene: TRBD1
CDR3 protein: ASSELPPRAGGSYEQY

J gene: TRBJ2-6
V gene: TRBV11-2
D gene: TRBD1
CDR3 protein: ASSGTGAPRSGANVLT

J gene: TRBJ1-1
V gene: TRBV5-1
D gene: .
CDR3 protein: ASSLTGRSTEAF

J gene: TRBJ1-5
V gene: TRBV28
D gene: .
CDR3 protein: ASSQGSSNQPQH

J gene: TRBJ2-2
V gene: TRBV18
D gene: .
CDR3 protein: ASSPRGPMETGELF

J gene: TRBJ2-7
V gene: TRBV6-5
D gene: .
CDR3 protein: ASEAPYEQY

J gene: TRBJ2-7
V gene: TRBV6-4
D gene: TRBD1
CDR3 protein: ASSPTGKEQY

J gene: TRBJ2-2
V gene: TRBV15
D gene: TRBD2
CDR3 protein: ATSRDYSGTTGELF

J gene: TRBJ2-1
V gene: TRBV6-6
D gene: TRBD2
CDR3 protein: ASSHGLADNEQF

J gene: TRBJ2-2
V gene: TRBV6-5
D gene: .
CDR3 protein: ASSYNWEGNTGELF

J gene: TRBJ1-2
V gene: TRBV19
D gene: .
CDR3 protein: ASSGSGLSNYGYT

J gene: TRBJ2-5
V gene: TRBV27
D gene: TRBD1
CDR3 protein: ASSRTGSTQY

J gene: TRBJ2-5
V gene: TRBV28
D gene: TRBD1
CDR3 protein: ASSSPPAGTGTQY

J gene: TRBJ2-5
V gene: TRBV7-3
D gene: .
CDR3 protein: ASSSVGQETQY

J gene: TRBJ2-1
V gene: TRBV19
D gene: .
CDR3 protein: ASSPETSYSYNEQF

J gene: TRBJ2-1
V gene: TRBV5-6
D gene: TRBD2
CDR3 protein: ASSGDYHNEQF

J gene: TRBJ1-6
V gene: TRBV6-5
D gene: .
CDR3 protein: ASSLQGPNNSPLH

J gene: TRBJ1-5
V gene: TRBV5-8
D gene: TRBD1
CDR3 protein: ASSKGQGLHPQH

J gene: TRBJ1-1
V gene: TRBV6-1
D gene: .
CDR3 protein: ASSDHRNTEAF